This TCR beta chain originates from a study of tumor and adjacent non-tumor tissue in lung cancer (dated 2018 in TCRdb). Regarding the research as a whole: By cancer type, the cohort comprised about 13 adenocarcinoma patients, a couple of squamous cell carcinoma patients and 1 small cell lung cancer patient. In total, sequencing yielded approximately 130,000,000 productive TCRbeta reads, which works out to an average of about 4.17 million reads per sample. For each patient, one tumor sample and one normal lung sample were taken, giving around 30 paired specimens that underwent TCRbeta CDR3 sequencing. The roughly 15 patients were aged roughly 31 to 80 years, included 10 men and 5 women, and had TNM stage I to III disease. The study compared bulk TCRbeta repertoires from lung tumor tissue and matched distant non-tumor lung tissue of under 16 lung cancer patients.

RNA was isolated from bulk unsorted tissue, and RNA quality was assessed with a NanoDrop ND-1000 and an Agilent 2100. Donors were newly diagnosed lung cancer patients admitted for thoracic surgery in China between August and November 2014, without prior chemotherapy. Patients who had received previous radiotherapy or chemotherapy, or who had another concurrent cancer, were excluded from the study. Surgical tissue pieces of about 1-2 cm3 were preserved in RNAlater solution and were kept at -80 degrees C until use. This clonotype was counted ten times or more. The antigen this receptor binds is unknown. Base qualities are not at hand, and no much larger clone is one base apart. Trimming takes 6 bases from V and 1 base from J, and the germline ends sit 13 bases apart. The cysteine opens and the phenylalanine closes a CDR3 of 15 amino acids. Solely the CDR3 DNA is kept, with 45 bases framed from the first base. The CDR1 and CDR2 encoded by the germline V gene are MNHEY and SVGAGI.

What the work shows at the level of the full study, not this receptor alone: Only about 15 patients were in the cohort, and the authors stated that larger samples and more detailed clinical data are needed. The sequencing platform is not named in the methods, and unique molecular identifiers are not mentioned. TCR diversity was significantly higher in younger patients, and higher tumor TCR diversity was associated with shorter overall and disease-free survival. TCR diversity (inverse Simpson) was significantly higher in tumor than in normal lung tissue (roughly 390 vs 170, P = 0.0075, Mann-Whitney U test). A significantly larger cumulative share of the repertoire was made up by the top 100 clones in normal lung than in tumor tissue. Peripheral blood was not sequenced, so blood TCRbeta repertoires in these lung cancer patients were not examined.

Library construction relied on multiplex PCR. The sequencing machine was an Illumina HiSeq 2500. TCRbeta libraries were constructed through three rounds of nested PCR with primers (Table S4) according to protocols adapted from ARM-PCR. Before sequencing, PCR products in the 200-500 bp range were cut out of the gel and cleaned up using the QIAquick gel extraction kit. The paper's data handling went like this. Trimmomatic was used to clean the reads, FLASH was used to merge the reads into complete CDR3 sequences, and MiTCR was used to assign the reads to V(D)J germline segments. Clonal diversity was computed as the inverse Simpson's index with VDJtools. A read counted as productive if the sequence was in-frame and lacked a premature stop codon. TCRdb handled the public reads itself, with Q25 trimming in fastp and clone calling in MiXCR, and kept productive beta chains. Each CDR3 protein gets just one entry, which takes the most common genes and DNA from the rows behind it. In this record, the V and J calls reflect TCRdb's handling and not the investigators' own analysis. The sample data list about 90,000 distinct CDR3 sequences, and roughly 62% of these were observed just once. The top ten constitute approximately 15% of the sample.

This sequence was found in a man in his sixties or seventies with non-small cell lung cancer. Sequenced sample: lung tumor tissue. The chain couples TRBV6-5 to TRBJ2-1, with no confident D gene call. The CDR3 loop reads CASRQEILSYNEQFF. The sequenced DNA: TGTGCCAGCAGGCAGGAGATACTTTCCTACAATGAGCAGTTCTTC.